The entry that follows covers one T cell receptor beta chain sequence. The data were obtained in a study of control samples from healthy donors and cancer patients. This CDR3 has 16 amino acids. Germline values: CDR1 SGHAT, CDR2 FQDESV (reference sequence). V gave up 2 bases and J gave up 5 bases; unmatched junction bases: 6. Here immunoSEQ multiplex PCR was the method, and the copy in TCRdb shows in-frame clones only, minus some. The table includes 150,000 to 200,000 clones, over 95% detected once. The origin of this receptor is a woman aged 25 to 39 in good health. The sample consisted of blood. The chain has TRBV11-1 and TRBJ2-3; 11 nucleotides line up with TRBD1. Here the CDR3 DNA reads TGTGCCAGCAGCTTATTGGGACAGGGGGAGGAAGATACGCAGTATTTT. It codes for CASSLLGQGEEDTQYF.